These T cell receptor beta chains were read from a single sample in a study of blood T cell repertoires in COVID-19. Generated by immunoSEQ multiplex PCR, the TCRdb table keeps only in-frame clones and is missing some. The sample consists of about 260,000 clones, 70% to 90% of them appearing once. The material sequenced was peripheral blood. Receptors originate from a woman aged 55-69 years with COVID-19, enrolled during active disease. Each CDR3 is given with its conserved first and last residue. Fields, in order: J gene, clone size, V gene, D gene, CDR3 DNA, CDR3 protein. D genes are given only for firm matches. Not all rows give a size; the values are once, few, many and, for expanded clones, a class.

j_gene: TRBJ2-3
abundance: -
v_gene: TRBV4-1
d_gene: -
CDR3nt: TGCGCCAGCAGCCTTCTAACCTTTGGCGGCGGACACACAGATACGCAGTATTTT
CDR3aa: CASSLLTFGGGHTDTQYF

j_gene: TRBJ2-2
abundance: -
v_gene: TRBV25-1
d_gene: TRBD2
CDR3nt: TGTGCCAGCAGCCGGGCTAGCGGCTCGAACACCGGGGAGCTGTTTTTT
CDR3aa: CASSRASGSNTGELFF

j_gene: TRBJ1-4
abundance: -
v_gene: TRBV7-2
d_gene: -
CDR3nt: TGTGCCAGCAGCCTCGGCCAAGGAGTTAAAAAACTGTTTTTT
CDR3aa: CASSLGQGVKKLFF

j_gene: TRBJ2-7
abundance: -
v_gene: TRBV25-1
d_gene: -
CDR3nt: TGTGCCAGCAGTGAATATAGCGCTAAGCAGTACTTC
CDR3aa: CASSEYSAKQYF

j_gene: TRBJ1-6
abundance: -
v_gene: TRBV27
d_gene: -
CDR3nt: TGTGCCAGCAGTTTATGGGCCGGTTCACCCCTCCACTTT
CDR3aa: CASSLWAGSPLHF

j_gene: TRBJ1-2
abundance: many
v_gene: TRBV9
d_gene: -
CDR3nt: TGTGCCAGCAGCGTAGGAGGAGCGGGACAAGACTATGGCTACACCTTC
CDR3aa: CASSVGGAGQDYGYTF

j_gene: TRBJ2-7
abundance: -
v_gene: TRBV6-5
d_gene: -
CDR3nt: TGTGCCAGCAGTTACAGAGGACAGATGTACGAGCAGTACTTC
CDR3aa: CASSYRGQMYEQYF

j_gene: TRBJ1-1
abundance: -
v_gene: TRBV7-3
d_gene: TRBD1
CDR3nt: TGTGCCAGCAGCGAGACAGGGGCCGCTGAAGCTTTCTTT
CDR3aa: CASSETGAAEAFF

j_gene: TRBJ2-1
abundance: few
v_gene: TRBV27
d_gene: TRBD2
CDR3nt: TGTGCCAGCAGCCGCGGGGTAGCGGGAGCTTACAATGAGCAGTTCTTC
CDR3aa: CASSRGVAGAYNEQFF

j_gene: TRBJ1-3
abundance: -
v_gene: TRBV9
d_gene: -
CDR3nt: TGTGCCAGCAGCGCCGCCCCGGGGGGCCCCTCTGGAAACACCATATATTTT
CDR3aa: CASSAAPGGPSGNTIYF

j_gene: TRBJ1-5
abundance: -
v_gene: TRBV18
d_gene: -
CDR3nt: TGTGCCAGCTCACCACAGCTTGTCAGGGGAGGGAATCAGCCCCAGCATTTT
CDR3aa: CASSPQLVRGGNQPQHF

j_gene: TRBJ1-4
abundance: once
v_gene: TRBV28
d_gene: TRBD1
CDR3nt: TGTGCCAGCAGTTTTAGGGGACAGGGAGTTGAAAAACTGTTTTTT
CDR3aa: CASSFRGQGVEKLFF

j_gene: TRBJ1-5
abundance: -
v_gene: TRBV6-6
d_gene: TRBD1
CDR3nt: TGTGCCAGCAGTGGACAGGGCGGCAATCAGCCCCAGCATTTT
CDR3aa: CASSGQGGNQPQHF

j_gene: TRBJ1-5
abundance: -
v_gene: TRBV19
d_gene: -
CDR3nt: TGTGCCAGTAGTATACTCCGAGGGAATCAGCCCCAGCATTTT
CDR3aa: CASSILRGNQPQHF

j_gene: TRBJ1-6
abundance: -
v_gene: TRBV30
d_gene: -
CDR3nt: TGTGCCTGGAGGCCATCGGGGGGGCAAGGTTCACCCCTCCACTTT
CDR3aa: CAWRPSGGQGSPLHF

j_gene: TRBJ2-3
abundance: -
v_gene: TRBV24-1
d_gene: -
CDR3nt: TGTGCCACCAGCGTGGCGGTAGATACGCAGTATTTT
CDR3aa: CATSVAVDTQYF

j_gene: TRBJ1-4
abundance: -
v_gene: TRBV18
d_gene: -
CDR3nt: TGTGCCAGCTCACCAGTGGCCACCTTTAATGAAAAACTGTTTTTT
CDR3aa: CASSPVATFNEKLFF

j_gene: TRBJ1-1
abundance: -
v_gene: TRBV6-5
d_gene: -
CDR3nt: TGTGCCAGCAGTTACTCCCCAGGGGCCACTGAAGCTTTCTTT
CDR3aa: CASSYSPGATEAFF

j_gene: TRBJ1-1
abundance: -
v_gene: TRBV5-1
d_gene: -
CDR3nt: TGCGCCAGCAGCCGGACAGTACTGAACACTGAAGCTTTCTTT
CDR3aa: CASSRTVLNTEAFF

j_gene: TRBJ2-1
abundance: -
v_gene: TRBV7-2
d_gene: TRBD2
CDR3nt: TGTGCCAGCAGCTTAAGCAGCGGGAGAAGGGTCTACAATGAGCAGTTCTTC
CDR3aa: CASSLSSGRRVYNEQFF

j_gene: TRBJ2-7
abundance: -
v_gene: TRBV20-1
d_gene: TRBD2
CDR3nt: TGCAGTGCTAGTCGGACTAGCGGTGCCTACGAGCAGTACTTC
CDR3aa: CSASRTSGAYEQYF

j_gene: TRBJ1-1
abundance: -
v_gene: TRBV11-2
d_gene: TRBD1
CDR3nt: TGTGCCAGCAGCTTAGAAAAAAGGTGGAGGGGACAGGGGGCGGACACTGAAGCTTTCTTT
CDR3aa: CASSLEKRWRGQGADTEAFF

j_gene: TRBJ2-1
abundance: -
v_gene: TRBV10-1
d_gene: TRBD2
CDR3nt: TGCGCCAGCAGTGAGTTAGCGGGAGGGTTTAATGAGCAGTTCTTC
CDR3aa: CASSELAGGFNEQFF

j_gene: TRBJ2-1
abundance: few
v_gene: TRBV7-9
d_gene: TRBD1
CDR3nt: TGTGCCAGCAGCAGGACAGGATTCAGCTCCTACAATGAGCAGTTCTTC
CDR3aa: CASSRTGFSSYNEQFF

j_gene: TRBJ1-5
abundance: -
v_gene: TRBV28
d_gene: TRBD1
CDR3nt: TGTGCCAGCAGGGCCCGGACAGGGAGCAATCAGCCCCAGCATTTT
CDR3aa: CASRARTGSNQPQHF

j_gene: TRBJ1-3
abundance: -
v_gene: TRBV5-6
d_gene: TRBD1
CDR3nt: TGTGCCAGCAGCTTGGACAGGGGGCGGCCTGGAAACACCATATATTTT
CDR3aa: CASSLDRGRPGNTIYF

j_gene: TRBJ1-5
abundance: many
v_gene: TRBV4-2
d_gene: -
CDR3nt: TGTGCCAGCAGCCAAGATCTCAAGACAGTCAACAATCAGCCCCAGCATTTT
CDR3aa: CASSQDLKTVNNQPQHF

j_gene: TRBJ1-1
abundance: -
v_gene: TRBV6-5
d_gene: TRBD1
CDR3nt: TGTGCCAGCTCCGGGACAGGGGACGGGAATGAAGCTTTCTTT
CDR3aa: CASSGTGDGNEAFF

j_gene: TRBJ2-1
abundance: -
v_gene: TRBV7-7
d_gene: -
CDR3nt: TGTGCCAGCAGCTCTAGACAGGGAGGACTGTTCTTC
CDR3aa: CASSSRQGGLFF

j_gene: TRBJ1-5
abundance: -
v_gene: TRBV28
d_gene: -
CDR3nt: TGTGCCAGCAGGCCGAAGGGGCAGCCCCAGCATTTT
CDR3aa: CASRPKGQPQHF

j_gene: TRBJ1-1
abundance: -
v_gene: TRBV7-9
d_gene: -
CDR3nt: TGTGCCAGCAGCCTGGGGGGAAATGGTATGAACACTGAAGCTTTCTTT
CDR3aa: CASSLGGNGMNTEAFF

j_gene: TRBJ2-7
abundance: -
v_gene: TRBV9
d_gene: -
CDR3nt: TGTGCCAGCAGCGTAGATACTAGACCCCCCTACGAGCAGTACTTC
CDR3aa: CASSVDTRPPYEQYF

j_gene: TRBJ1-1
abundance: -
v_gene: TRBV5-4
d_gene: TRBD1
CDR3nt: TGTGCCAGCAGCTTGGTGGCAGGGGGGAACACTGAAGCTTTCTTT
CDR3aa: CASSLVAGGNTEAFF

j_gene: TRBJ2-2
abundance: -
v_gene: TRBV29-1
d_gene: -
CDR3nt: TGCAGCGTGGGTTCGGGAGAGGACACCGGGGAGCTGTTTTTT
CDR3aa: CSVGSGEDTGELFF

j_gene: TRBJ2-1
abundance: -
v_gene: TRBV10-1
d_gene: -
CDR3nt: TGCGCCAGCAGTGCATCCGGAGGACTACAGTTCTTC
CDR3aa: CASSASGGLQFF

j_gene: TRBJ1-3
abundance: -
v_gene: TRBV7-2
d_gene: -
CDR3nt: TGTGCCAGCAGCTTAGGGGCAGGCCCAACTCTGGGAAACACCATATATTTT
CDR3aa: CASSLGAGPTLGNTIYF

j_gene: TRBJ1-4
abundance: -
v_gene: TRBV9
d_gene: -
CDR3nt: TGTGCCAGCAGCGTAGTCGGTGGACTTAATGAAAAACTGTTTTTT
CDR3aa: CASSVVGGLNEKLFF

j_gene: TRBJ2-2
abundance: -
v_gene: TRBV7-7
d_gene: TRBD2
CDR3nt: TGTGCCAGCAGCATCCGGTTAGCGGGAGGAGGCGGGGAGCTGTTTTTT
CDR3aa: CASSIRLAGGGGELFF

j_gene: TRBJ2-5
abundance: -
v_gene: TRBV5-1
d_gene: TRBD1
CDR3nt: TGCGCCAGCAGGAGAGGGACAGGGGGGATAGAGGAGACCCAGTACTTC
CDR3aa: CASRRGTGGIEETQYF

j_gene: TRBJ1-6
abundance: -
v_gene: TRBV18
d_gene: TRBD1
CDR3nt: TGTGCCAGCTCACTCATGGCCCGGGACAGACAAAATTCACCCCTCCACTTT
CDR3aa: CASSLMARDRQNSPLHF

j_gene: TRBJ1-2
abundance: few
v_gene: TRBV7-8
d_gene: TRBD1
CDR3nt: TGTGCCAGCAGCTTAGGGACAGGGGGGAGCTATGGCTACACCTTC
CDR3aa: CASSLGTGGSYGYTF